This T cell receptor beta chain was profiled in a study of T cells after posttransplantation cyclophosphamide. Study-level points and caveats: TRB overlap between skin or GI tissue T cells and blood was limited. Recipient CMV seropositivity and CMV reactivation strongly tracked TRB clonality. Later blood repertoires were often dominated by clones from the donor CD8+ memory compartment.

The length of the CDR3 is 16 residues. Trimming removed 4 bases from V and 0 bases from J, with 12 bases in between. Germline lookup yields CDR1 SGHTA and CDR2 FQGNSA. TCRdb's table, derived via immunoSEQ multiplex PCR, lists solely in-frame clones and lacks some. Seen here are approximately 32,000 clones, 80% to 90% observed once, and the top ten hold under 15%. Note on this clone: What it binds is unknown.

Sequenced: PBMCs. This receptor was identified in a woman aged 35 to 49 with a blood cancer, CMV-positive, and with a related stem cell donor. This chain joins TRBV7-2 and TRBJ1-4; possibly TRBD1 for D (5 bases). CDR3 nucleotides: TGTGCCAGCAGCTCCCTGGCGGGGGCAACTAATGAAAAACTGTTTTTT. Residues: CASSSLAGATNEKLFF.